This T cell receptor beta chain emerged from a study of blood T cell repertoires in COVID-19. Study-level background: Nucleic acid was either cDNA or gDNA, and it came from T cells, B-cell-depleted T cells, or PBMCs.

Participant reports of clinical history set cohort assignment. The CDR3 loop spans 10 amino acids. Trimming cost V 5 bases and J 8 bases, with 6 bases left between them. Germline V gene data show CDR1 as SNHLY and CDR2 as FYNNEI. Assay: immunoSEQ multiplex PCR; the TCRdb copy retains only in-frame clones and omits some. The repertoire holds 150,000 to 200,000 clones, roughly 90% seen once, with roughly 1.2% in the top ten. The chain is built from TRBV2 and TRBJ1-1; D remains unclear. The receptor was isolated from a human donor with acute COVID-19. The donor label of this sample is uncertain. The sequenced sample was PBMCs or T cells enriched from blood (not recorded which). CDR3 nucleotides: TGTGCCAGCAGTAGTGCGGAAGCTTTCTTT. Its protein product is CASSSAEAFF.